This is a list of T cell receptor beta chains from one sample in a study of blood T cell repertoires in COVID-19. Sequenced by immunoSEQ multiplex PCR; TCRdb stores in-frame clones only, minus some. The sample holds about 250,000 clones, about 86% seen once. The specimen was peripheral blood. The receptors shown here come from an elderly man with acute or convalescent COVID-19. CDR3s include the opening cysteine and the closing phenylalanine or tryptophan. Each record gives: J gene, clone size, D gene, V gene, CDR3 DNA, CDR3 protein. A D gene is named only where the DNA matches it firmly. Clone size is given for some rows only: seen once, a few or many times, or a class if the clone is expanded.

j_call: TRBJ2-7
clone_size: -
d_call: -
v_call: TRBV5-1
cdr3_nt: TGCGCCAGCACAGTACAGGGAGGGAACTACGAGCAGTACTTC
cdr3_aa: CASTVQGGNYEQYF

j_call: TRBJ2-1
clone_size: -
d_call: TRBD2
v_call: TRBV11-3
cdr3_nt: TGTGCCAGCAGCTTAGGGACTAGCGGTAATGAGCAGTTCTTC
cdr3_aa: CASSLGTSGNEQFF

j_call: TRBJ1-1
clone_size: once
d_call: -
v_call: TRBV4-1
cdr3_nt: TGCGCCAGCAGCCAAGATGCCAGGGGTTTTGGTGAAGCTTTCTTT
cdr3_aa: CASSQDARGFGEAFF

j_call: TRBJ2-7
clone_size: -
d_call: -
v_call: TRBV30
cdr3_nt: TGTGCCTGGACGGTGGCTTACCTCGGGACTGGCACCTACGAGCAGTACTTC
cdr3_aa: CAWTVAYLGTGTYEQYF

j_call: TRBJ2-7
clone_size: -
d_call: TRBD1
v_call: TRBV10-3
cdr3_nt: TGTGCCATCAGGGACGACAGGGTCGCCTACGAGCAGTACTTC
cdr3_aa: CAIRDDRVAYEQYF

j_call: TRBJ2-1
clone_size: -
d_call: -
v_call: TRBV7-9
cdr3_nt: TGTGCCAGCAGCTCTATAGGGGGTGGGGTCGAAGGCTCCTACAATGAGCAGTTCTTC
cdr3_aa: CASSSIGGGVEGSYNEQFF

j_call: TRBJ1-2
clone_size: -
d_call: TRBD1
v_call: TRBV9
cdr3_nt: TGTGCCAGCAGCGTAGAGGACAGGGGGAACTATGGCTACACCTTC
cdr3_aa: CASSVEDRGNYGYTF

j_call: TRBJ2-1
clone_size: once
d_call: TRBD1
v_call: TRBV9
cdr3_nt: TGTGCCAGCAGCCCCAGGACAGGGTTAGGAGAGCAGTTCTTC
cdr3_aa: CASSPRTGLGEQFF

j_call: TRBJ1-1
clone_size: -
d_call: -
v_call: TRBV6-4
cdr3_nt: TGTGCCAGCAGCGCCCACAGGGCCAACACTGAAGCTTTCTTT
cdr3_aa: CASSAHRANTEAFF

j_call: TRBJ2-4
clone_size: -
d_call: -
v_call: TRBV2
cdr3_nt: TGTGCCAGCAGCCAACCCCGGGCCAAAAACATTCAGTACTTC
cdr3_aa: CASSQPRAKNIQYF

j_call: TRBJ1-5
clone_size: -
d_call: -
v_call: TRBV2
cdr3_nt: TGTGCCACCCCGGAGGTGAAGGGAGGTCAGCCCCAGCATTTT
cdr3_aa: CATPEVKGGQPQHF

j_call: TRBJ1-4
clone_size: -
d_call: -
v_call: TRBV4-2
cdr3_nt: TGTGCCAGCAGCCAAAGGGGAGGCAGGATTTATGAAAAACTGTTTTTT
cdr3_aa: CASSQRGGRIYEKLFF

j_call: TRBJ2-1
clone_size: once
d_call: TRBD2
v_call: TRBV5-1
cdr3_nt: TGCGCCAGCAGCTTGCGGCGCCAAGGACTAGCGGGTTCGGGCTCCTACAATGAGCAGTTCTTC
cdr3_aa: CASSLRRQGLAGSGSYNEQFF

j_call: TRBJ1-6
clone_size: -
d_call: TRBD1
v_call: TRBV28
cdr3_nt: TGTGCCAGCAGTTTACCCGGACAGGGGGGATCACCCCTCCACTTT
cdr3_aa: CASSLPGQGGSPLHF

j_call: TRBJ1-1
clone_size: -
d_call: TRBD1
v_call: TRBV4-2
cdr3_nt: TGTGCCAGCAGCCCGACAGGGATGAACACTGAAGCTTTCTTT
cdr3_aa: CASSPTGMNTEAFF

j_call: TRBJ1-4
clone_size: -
d_call: -
v_call: TRBV2
cdr3_nt: TGTGCCAGCGGGGGGAATGAAAAACTGTTTTTT
cdr3_aa: CASGGNEKLFF

j_call: TRBJ2-3
clone_size: -
d_call: TRBD1
v_call: TRBV14
cdr3_nt: TGTGCCAGCAGCCAGGGCAGGGGGCGGACGAATACGCAGTATTTT
cdr3_aa: CASSQGRGRTNTQYF

j_call: TRBJ2-4
clone_size: -
d_call: TRBD1
v_call: TRBV6-6
cdr3_nt: TGTGCCAGCAGTCGAGGGGGCGGTGGGGCCAAAAACATTCAGTACTTC
cdr3_aa: CASSRGGGGAKNIQYF

j_call: TRBJ2-3
clone_size: -
d_call: TRBD2
v_call: TRBV2
cdr3_nt: TGTGCCAGCGGGACGGGACTAGCGGGAGGAAGGGATACGCAGTATTTT
cdr3_aa: CASGTGLAGGRDTQYF

j_call: TRBJ2-1
clone_size: -
d_call: -
v_call: TRBV5-1
cdr3_nt: TGCGCCAGCAGCCAAGGGGCCGGATCCGGCAATGAGCAGTTCTTC
cdr3_aa: CASSQGAGSGNEQFF

j_call: TRBJ2-2
clone_size: -
d_call: -
v_call: TRBV7-3
cdr3_nt: TGTGCCAGCAGCTTAGGGGGGACGAACACCGGGGAGCTGTTTTTT
cdr3_aa: CASSLGGTNTGELFF

j_call: TRBJ1-1
clone_size: -
d_call: TRBD1
v_call: TRBV5-5
cdr3_nt: TGTGCCAGCAGCATCTCCGGGACAGTGAACACTGAAGCTTTCTTT
cdr3_aa: CASSISGTVNTEAFF

j_call: TRBJ1-5
clone_size: -
d_call: TRBD1
v_call: TRBV7-2
cdr3_nt: TGTGCCAGCAGCTTCCAGGGGGCGAGCAATCAGCCCCAGCATTTT
cdr3_aa: CASSFQGASNQPQHF

j_call: TRBJ2-7
clone_size: -
d_call: TRBD2
v_call: TRBV5-4
cdr3_nt: TGTGCCAGCAGCGGGGGAGGGTTCAATTACGAGCAGTACTTC
cdr3_aa: CASSGGGFNYEQYF

j_call: TRBJ2-1
clone_size: -
d_call: -
v_call: TRBV9
cdr3_nt: TGTGCCAGCAGCGTTAGTAACTCCTACAATGAGCAGTTCTTC
cdr3_aa: CASSVSNSYNEQFF

j_call: TRBJ2-7
clone_size: -
d_call: -
v_call: TRBV15
cdr3_nt: TGTGCCACCAGCAGAGATCTCCGGGACGAGCAGTACTTC
cdr3_aa: CATSRDLRDEQYF

j_call: TRBJ1-5
clone_size: -
d_call: -
v_call: TRBV27
cdr3_nt: TGTGCCAGCAGTTTATGGGGCCGTAATCAGCCCCAGCATTTT
cdr3_aa: CASSLWGRNQPQHF

j_call: TRBJ1-3
clone_size: -
d_call: -
v_call: TRBV6-5
cdr3_nt: TGTGCCAGCGCACAGAACTCTGGAAACACCATATATTTT
cdr3_aa: CASAQNSGNTIYF

j_call: TRBJ2-1
clone_size: -
d_call: TRBD1
v_call: TRBV14
cdr3_nt: TGTGCCAGCAGACAGAGTTATAGGACCGGGACAGCGCCGTATTCCTACAATGAGCAGTTCTTC
cdr3_aa: CASRQSYRTGTAPYSYNEQFF

j_call: TRBJ2-2
clone_size: -
d_call: -
v_call: TRBV6-5
cdr3_nt: TGTGCCAGCAGGAAGTGGGGCGCCGGGGAGCTGTTTTTT
cdr3_aa: CASRKWGAGELFF

j_call: TRBJ2-4
clone_size: few
d_call: TRBD1
v_call: TRBV19
cdr3_nt: TGTGCCAGTAGACCCAGGGGGCGAAGGGTCAAAAACATTCAGTACTTC
cdr3_aa: CASRPRGRRVKNIQYF

j_call: TRBJ1-6
clone_size: -
d_call: -
v_call: TRBV2
cdr3_nt: TGTGCCAGCAGGCGGACAGCTAATTCACCCCTCCACTTT
cdr3_aa: CASRRTANSPLHF